This entry features one TCR beta chain sequence. Its antigen is undetermined. The data were obtained in a study of Ad26.COV2.S vaccination and SARS-CoV-2 variants. Study-level information: In the study, Ad26.COV2.S was injected intramuscularly once, or twice 56 days apart. Study observations and caveats: The study found higher spike-specific TCR breadth in vaccine than placebo recipients.

The table came from immunoSEQ multiplex PCR; TCRdb's copy has only in-frame clones and leaves some out. This sample has about 350,000 clones, with around 88% found just once. As for treatment: approximately 18 received Ad26.COV2.S at low or high dose, single or two shots; about 5 received placebo; per-sample allocation not given. At day 63 after the first vaccine or placebo injection, samples were drawn. Germline V lookup: CDR1 PRHDT, CDR2 FYEKMQ (reference sequence). V was clipped by 3 bases and J by 3 bases, with 9 bases between them. The CDR3 covers 14 residues. This sample comprised peripheral blood, obtained in a trial of Ad26.COV2.S vaccine versus placebo. This rearrangement joins TRBV13 to TRBJ2-1; D possibly corresponds to TRBD1 (6 bases). The receptor comes from a person between 18 and 65 years old who received the Ad26.COV2.S COVID-19 vaccine or a placebo. CDR3 loop: CASSFRGNYNEQFF. The CDR3 coding sequence is TGTGCCAGCAGCTTCAGGGGTAACTACAATGAGCAGTTCTTC.